This T cell receptor (beta chain) derives from a study of T cells in Graves' hyperthyroidism and ophthalmopathy. Study observations and caveats: Blood shared most expanded thyroid clonotypes above 0.001.

This clonotype was seen at least ten times. Its specificity is not known. The V end lost 4 bases, the J end lost 7 bases, and 11 bases lay between the germline ends. The germline V gene has CDR1 SGDLS and CDR2 YYNGEE. The CDR3 is 12 amino acids. TCR beta CDR3 regions were amplified from RNA transcripts. First-round RT-PCR of the TCR CDR3 relied on the HTBI primer set. TCRdb itself ran the multiplex PCR reads through MiXCR, one entry per CDR3 protein. In the table there are around 800,000 distinct CDR3 sequences, around 39% of which are singletons. Patients were aged 18 to 65, had disease duration under 2 months, and had newly diagnosed hyperthyroidism. Not enrolled were patients with uncontrolled infection, other autoimmune disease, pregnancy or lactation.

Sequencing input: blood. The TCR was taken from a man in his late teens or twenties with Graves' hyperthyroidism. The gene calls are TRBV9 and TRBJ1-2; D possibly corresponds to TRBD1 (5 bases). The chain's CDR3 is CASSPGTFGYTF. The CDR3 bases are TGTGCCAGCAGCCCTGGGACTTTTGGCTACACCTTC.